This TCR beta chain is from a study of metastatic and nonmetastatic thyroid tumors (dated by TCRdb to the early 2020s). Some background on the complete study: For patients with malignant and with benign thyroid disease, the researchers compared repertoires between peripheral blood samples and tumor or nodule tissue samples.

The full study reports these points: TCR beta diversity was reported as significantly higher in malignant tumors than in benign nodules, in both blood and tumor samples.

Libraries were made using PCR. Sequenced using an Illumina HiSeq 4000. High-throughput sequencing was used to profile the TCR beta-chain CDR3 region of each patient. In the source study's methods: The researchers built a classifier to tell apart papillary thyroid cancer patients with distant metastasis, based on CDR3 differences among clinicopathological groups. The Shannon index was used to measure repertoire diversity, and the Morisita-Horn index was used to measure how similar tumor and blood repertoires were. Through fastp at Q25 and MiXCR, TCRdb rebuilt clones from the public reads, retaining in-frame beta chains. Here the V and J calls rest on TCRdb's processing, not on the authors' analysis. This sample is represented by about 27,000 clones; 10% to 15% of them were singletons. The biggest ten clones account for approximately 17% of the sample. This clone appeared once. Its antigen is still unknown. The CDR3 does not close with the conserved phenylalanine or tryptophan, likely indicating a read error.

Per the germline V gene, MGHRA is the CDR1 and YSYEKL is the CDR2. The CDR3 spans 12 residues, counting both ends. Only the CDR3 DNA is retained, 36 bases long and in frame from the first base. V is cut by 4 bases and J by 6 bases, and the space between the germline ends is 10 bases. Before undergoing thyroid surgery, none of the patients had been given any kind of treatment. The study retrospectively analysed patient clinical samples collected from the early 2010s to the late 2010s using T-cell receptor beta sequencing. Recombination joined TRBV4-1 with TRBJ2-7; the D gene cannot be named for sure. The TCR was taken from a female donor with papillary thyroid cancer or a benign thyroid nodule (not recorded which). Some clones in this sample may be carry-over from other donors' samples. What was sequenced was blood. The CDR3 amino acid sequence is: CASSRPECEQYL. In nucleotide form, the sequence is TGCGCCAGCAGCCGACCCGAGTGCGAGCAGTACCTC.